Here is one T cell receptor (beta chain) with its context. What it binds is not known. Most PBMC samples had 400 to 550 ng input DNA in six replicates. TCRdb's copy holds only in-frame clones and misses some; the assay was immunoSEQ multiplex PCR. The sample shows about 79,000 clones, 83% of them seen only once. Germline-derived CDR1 and CDR2 are LGHNA and YNFKEQ. V trimming: 4 bases; J trimming: 1 base; junction bases outside the gene matches: 6. The length of the CDR3 is 15 residues. This sample is drawn from a study of neoadjuvant anti-PD-1 for oral cavity cancer. Study-wide points: Treg/Th17 ratio rose with pretreatment blood and fell with post-treatment tumor TCRbeta clonality.

This TCR was recovered from a person between 40 and 80 years old with oral cavity squamous cell carcinoma. This sequence joins TRBV4-2 and TRBJ2-7, with TRBD2 identical over 8 bases. The sequenced sample was PBMCs, obtained before nivolumab (anti-PD-1) treatment. The CDR3 nucleotides are TGTGCCAGCAGCCCCAGTAGCGGGAATTCCTACGAGCAGTACTTC. Amino acid sequence: CASSPSSGNSYEQYF.